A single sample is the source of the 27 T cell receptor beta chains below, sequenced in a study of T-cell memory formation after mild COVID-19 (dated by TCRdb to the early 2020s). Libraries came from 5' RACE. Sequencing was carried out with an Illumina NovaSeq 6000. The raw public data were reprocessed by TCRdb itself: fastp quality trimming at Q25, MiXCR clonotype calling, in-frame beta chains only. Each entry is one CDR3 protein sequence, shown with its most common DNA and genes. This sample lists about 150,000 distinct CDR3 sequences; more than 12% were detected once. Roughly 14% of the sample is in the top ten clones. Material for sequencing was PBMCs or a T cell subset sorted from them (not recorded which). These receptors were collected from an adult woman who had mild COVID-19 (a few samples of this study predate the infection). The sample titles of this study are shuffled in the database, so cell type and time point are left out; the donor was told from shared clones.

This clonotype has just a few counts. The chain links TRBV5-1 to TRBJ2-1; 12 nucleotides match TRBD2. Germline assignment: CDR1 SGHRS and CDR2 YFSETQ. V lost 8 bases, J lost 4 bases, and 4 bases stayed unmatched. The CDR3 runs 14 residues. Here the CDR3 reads CASQTSGSYNEQFF. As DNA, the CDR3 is TGCGCCAGTCAGACTAGCGGGAGTTACAATGAGCAGTTCTTC.

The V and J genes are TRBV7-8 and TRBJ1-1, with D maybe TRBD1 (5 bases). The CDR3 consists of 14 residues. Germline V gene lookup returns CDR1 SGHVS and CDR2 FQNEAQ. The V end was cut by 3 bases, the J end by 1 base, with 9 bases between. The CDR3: CASSLDTANTEAFF. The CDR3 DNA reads TGTGCCAGCAGCTTGGACACGGCGAACACTGAAGCTTTCTTT.

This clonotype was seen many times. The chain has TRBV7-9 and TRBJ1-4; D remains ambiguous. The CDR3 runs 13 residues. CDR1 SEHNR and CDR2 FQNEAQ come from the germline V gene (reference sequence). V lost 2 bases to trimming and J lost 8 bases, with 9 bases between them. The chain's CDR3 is CASSLSQREKLFF. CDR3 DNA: TGTGCCAGCAGCTTAAGTCAACGGGAAAAACTGTTTTTT.

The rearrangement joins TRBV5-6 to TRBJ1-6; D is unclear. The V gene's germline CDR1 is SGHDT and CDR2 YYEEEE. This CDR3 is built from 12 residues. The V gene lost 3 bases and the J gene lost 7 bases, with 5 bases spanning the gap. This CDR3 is CASSSINSPLHF. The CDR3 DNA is TGTGCCAGCAGCTCGATAAATTCACCCCTCCACTTT.

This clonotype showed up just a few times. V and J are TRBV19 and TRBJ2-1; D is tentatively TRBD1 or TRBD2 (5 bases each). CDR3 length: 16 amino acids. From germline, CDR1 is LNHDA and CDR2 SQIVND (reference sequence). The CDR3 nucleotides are TGTCCTAAGAGGGGTATTCCTTTTAGCTCCTACAATGAGCAGTTCTTC. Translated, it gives CPKRGIPFSSYNEQFF.

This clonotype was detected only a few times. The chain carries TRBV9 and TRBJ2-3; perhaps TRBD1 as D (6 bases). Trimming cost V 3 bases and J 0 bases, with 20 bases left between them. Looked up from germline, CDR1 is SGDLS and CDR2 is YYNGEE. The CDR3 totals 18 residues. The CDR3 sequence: CASSARPRGSISTDTQYF. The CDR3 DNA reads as TGTGCCAGCAGCGCCCGACCGAGGGGGAGTATAAGCACAGATACGCAGTATTTT.

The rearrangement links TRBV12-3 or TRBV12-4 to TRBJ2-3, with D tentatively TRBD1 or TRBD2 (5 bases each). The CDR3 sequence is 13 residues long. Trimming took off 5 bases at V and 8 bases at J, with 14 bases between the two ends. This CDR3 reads CASSEGSGGTQYF. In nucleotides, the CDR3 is TGTGCCAGCAGTGAAGGGTCTGGGGGTACGCAGTATTTT.

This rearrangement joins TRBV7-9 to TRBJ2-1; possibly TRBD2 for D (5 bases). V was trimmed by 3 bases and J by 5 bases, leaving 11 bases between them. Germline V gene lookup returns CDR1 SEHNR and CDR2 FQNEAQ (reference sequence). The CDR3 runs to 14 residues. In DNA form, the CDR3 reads TGTGCCAGCAGCTTGTTTGGAGGCGACAATGAGCAGTTCTTC. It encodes CASSLFGGDNEQFF.

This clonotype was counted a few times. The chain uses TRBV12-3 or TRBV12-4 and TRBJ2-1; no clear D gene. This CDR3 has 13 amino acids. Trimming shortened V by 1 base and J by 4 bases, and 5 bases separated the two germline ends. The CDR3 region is CASSLEWYNEQFF. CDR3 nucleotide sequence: TGTGCCAGCAGTTTAGAGTGGTACAATGAGCAGTTCTTC.

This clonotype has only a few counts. The CDR3 is CATASREALGETQYF. Written as DNA, the CDR3 is TGTGCCACCGCCTCGAGGGAGGCCCTGGGAGAGACCCAGTACTTC. This chain uses TRBV24-1 with TRBJ2-5; D perhaps matches TRBD2 (6 bases). The V gene's germline CDR1 is KGHDR and CDR2 SFDVKD. V gave up 9 bases and J gave up 4 bases, with 20 bases separating them. This CDR3 region has 15 residues.

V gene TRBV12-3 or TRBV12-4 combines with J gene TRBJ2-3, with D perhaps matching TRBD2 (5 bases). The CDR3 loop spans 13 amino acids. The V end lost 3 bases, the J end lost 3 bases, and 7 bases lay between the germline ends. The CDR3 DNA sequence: TGTGCCAGCAGTTTCGGGGAGACAGATACGCAGTATTTT. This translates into CASSFGETDTQYF.

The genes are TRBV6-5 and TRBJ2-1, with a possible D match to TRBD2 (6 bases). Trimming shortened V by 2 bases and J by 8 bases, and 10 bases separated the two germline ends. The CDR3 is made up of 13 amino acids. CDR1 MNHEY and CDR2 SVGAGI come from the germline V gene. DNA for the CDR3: TGTGCCAGCAGTTACGGGGGGTTAGATGAGCAGTTCTTC. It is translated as CASSYGGLDEQFF.

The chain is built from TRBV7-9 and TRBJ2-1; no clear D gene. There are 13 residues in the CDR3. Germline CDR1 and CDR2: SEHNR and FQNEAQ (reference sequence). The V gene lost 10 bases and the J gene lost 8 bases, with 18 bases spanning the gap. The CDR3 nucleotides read TGTGCCACCATCCCGAACCGACGGGATGAGCAGTTCTTC. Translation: CATIPNRRDEQFF. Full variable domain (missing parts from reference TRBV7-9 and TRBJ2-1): DTGVSQNPRHKITKRGQNVTFRCDPISEHNRLYWYRQTLGQGPEFLTYFQNEAQLEKSRLLSDRFSAERPKGSFSTLEIQRTEQGDSAMYLCATIPNRRDEQFFGPGTRLTVL.

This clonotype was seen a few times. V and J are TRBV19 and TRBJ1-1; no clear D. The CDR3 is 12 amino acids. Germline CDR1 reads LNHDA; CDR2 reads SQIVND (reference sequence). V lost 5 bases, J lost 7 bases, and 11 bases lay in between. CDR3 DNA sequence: TGTGCCAGTAGTCACTTTCGGGGTGAAGCTTTCTTT. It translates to CASSHFRGEAFF.

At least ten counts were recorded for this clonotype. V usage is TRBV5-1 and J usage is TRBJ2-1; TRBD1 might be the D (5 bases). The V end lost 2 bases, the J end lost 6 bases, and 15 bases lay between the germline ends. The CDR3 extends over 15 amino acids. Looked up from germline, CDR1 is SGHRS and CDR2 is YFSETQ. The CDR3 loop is CASSFIGDSFNEQFF. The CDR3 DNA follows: TGCGCCAGCAGCTTCATAGGAGACAGCTTCAATGAGCAGTTCTTC.

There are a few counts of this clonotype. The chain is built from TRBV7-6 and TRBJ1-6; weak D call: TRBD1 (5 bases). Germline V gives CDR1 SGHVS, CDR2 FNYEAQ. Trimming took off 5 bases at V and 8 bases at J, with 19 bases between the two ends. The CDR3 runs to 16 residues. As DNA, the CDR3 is TGTGCCAGCAGCCGGAGCATGGGGGAGATTGATTCACCCCTCCACTTT. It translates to CASSRSMGEIDSPLHF.

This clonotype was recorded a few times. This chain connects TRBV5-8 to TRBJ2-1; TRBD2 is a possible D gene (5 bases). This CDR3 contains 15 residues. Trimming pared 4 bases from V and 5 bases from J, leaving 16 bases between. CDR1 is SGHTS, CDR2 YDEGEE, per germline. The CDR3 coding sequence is TGTGCCAGCAGCCCTCGCCGGGGATGGGACAATGAGCAGTTCTTC. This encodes CASSPRRGWDNEQFF.

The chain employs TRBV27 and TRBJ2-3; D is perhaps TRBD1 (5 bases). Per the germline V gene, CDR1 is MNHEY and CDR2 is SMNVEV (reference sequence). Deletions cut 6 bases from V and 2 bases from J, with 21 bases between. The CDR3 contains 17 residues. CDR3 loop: CASRPLGMDTFTDTQYF. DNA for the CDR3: TGTGCCAGCAGGCCCCTGGGCATGGACACCTTCACAGATACGCAGTATTTT.

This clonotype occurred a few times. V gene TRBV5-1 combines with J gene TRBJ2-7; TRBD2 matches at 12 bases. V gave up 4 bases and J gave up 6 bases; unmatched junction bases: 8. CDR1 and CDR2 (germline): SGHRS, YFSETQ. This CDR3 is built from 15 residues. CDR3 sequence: CASSLTSGSSGEQYF. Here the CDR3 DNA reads TGCGCCAGCAGCCTGACTAGCGGGAGCTCTGGCGAGCAGTACTTC.

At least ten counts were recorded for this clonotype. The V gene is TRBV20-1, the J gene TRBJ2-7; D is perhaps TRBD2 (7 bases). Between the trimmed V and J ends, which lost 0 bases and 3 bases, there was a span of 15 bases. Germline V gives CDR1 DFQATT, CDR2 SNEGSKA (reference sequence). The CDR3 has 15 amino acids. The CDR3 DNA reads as TGCAGTGCTAGAGATTTCCAGGGGAGGGACTACGAGCAGTACTTC. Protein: CSARDFQGRDYEQYF.

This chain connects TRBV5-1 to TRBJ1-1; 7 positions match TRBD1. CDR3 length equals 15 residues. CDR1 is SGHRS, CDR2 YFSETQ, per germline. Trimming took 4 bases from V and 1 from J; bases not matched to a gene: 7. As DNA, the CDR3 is TGCGCCAGCAGCAACCCGACAGGGACGAACACTGAAGCTTTCTTT. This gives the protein CASSNPTGTNTEAFF. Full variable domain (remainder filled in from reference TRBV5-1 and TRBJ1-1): KAGVTQTPRYLIKTRGQQVTLSCSPISGHRSVSWYQQTPGQGLQFLFEYFSETQRNKGNFPGRFSGRQFSNSRSEMNVSTLELGDSALYLCASSNPTGTNTEAFFGQGTRLTVV.

CDR3 protein: CASTQQGFPYEQYF. CDR3 sequence (DNA): TGTGCCAGCACTCAACAGGGGTTTCCCTACGAGCAGTACTTC. The chain couples TRBV6-5 to TRBJ2-7; 7 nucleotides agree with TRBD1. CDR3 length: 14 amino acids. With 7 bases clipped from V and 2 bases from J, the junction kept 8 bases outside the gene matches. Germline CDR1 reads MNHEY; CDR2 reads SVGAGI.

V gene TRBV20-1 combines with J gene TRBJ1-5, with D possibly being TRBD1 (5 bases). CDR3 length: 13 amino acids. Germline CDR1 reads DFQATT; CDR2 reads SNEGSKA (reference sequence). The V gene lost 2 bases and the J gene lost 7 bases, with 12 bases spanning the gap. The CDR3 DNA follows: TGCAGTGCTAGATGGCAGGGAGCCCAGCCCCAGCATTTT. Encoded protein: CSARWQGAQPQHF.

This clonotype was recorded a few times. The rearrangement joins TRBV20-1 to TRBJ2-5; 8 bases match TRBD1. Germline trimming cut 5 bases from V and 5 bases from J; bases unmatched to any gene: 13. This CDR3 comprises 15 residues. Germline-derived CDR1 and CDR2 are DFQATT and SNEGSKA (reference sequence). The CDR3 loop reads CSAHKNRGEWETQYF. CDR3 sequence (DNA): TGCAGTGCTCACAAAAACAGGGGGGAATGGGAGACCCAGTACTTC.

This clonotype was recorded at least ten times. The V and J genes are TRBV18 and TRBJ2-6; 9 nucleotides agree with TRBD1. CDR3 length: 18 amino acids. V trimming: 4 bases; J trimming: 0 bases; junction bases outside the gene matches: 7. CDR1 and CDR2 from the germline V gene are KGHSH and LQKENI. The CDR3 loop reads CASSLKTGGSSGANVLTF. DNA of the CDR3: TGTGCCAGCTCACTTAAGACAGGGGGAAGCTCTGGGGCCAACGTCCTGACTTTC.

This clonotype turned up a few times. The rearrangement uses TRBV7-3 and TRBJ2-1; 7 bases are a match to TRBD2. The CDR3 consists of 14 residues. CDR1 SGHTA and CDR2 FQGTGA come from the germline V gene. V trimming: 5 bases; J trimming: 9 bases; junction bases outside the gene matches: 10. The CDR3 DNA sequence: TGTGCCAGCAGCCTCCTAAACTCGGGGGGTGAGCAGTTCTTC. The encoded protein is CASSLLNSGGEQFF.

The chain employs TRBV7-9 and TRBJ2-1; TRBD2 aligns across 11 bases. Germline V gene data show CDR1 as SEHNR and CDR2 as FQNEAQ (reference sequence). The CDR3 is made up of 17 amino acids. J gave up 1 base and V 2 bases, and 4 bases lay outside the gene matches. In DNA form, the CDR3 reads TGTGCCAGCAGCTTACGGGGGACTAGCGGATCCTACAATGAGCAGTTCTTC. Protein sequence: CASSLRGTSGSYNEQFF.